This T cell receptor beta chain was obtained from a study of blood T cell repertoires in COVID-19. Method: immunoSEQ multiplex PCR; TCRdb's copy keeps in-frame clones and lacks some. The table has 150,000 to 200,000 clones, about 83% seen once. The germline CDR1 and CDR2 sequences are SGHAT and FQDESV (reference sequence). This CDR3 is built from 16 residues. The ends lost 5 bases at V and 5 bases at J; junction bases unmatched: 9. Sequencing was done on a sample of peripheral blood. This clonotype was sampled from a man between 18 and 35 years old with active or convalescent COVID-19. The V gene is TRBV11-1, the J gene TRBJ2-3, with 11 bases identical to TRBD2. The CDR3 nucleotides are TGTGCCAGCAGCCGAATAGCGGGAGGGCCGGGAGATACGCAGTATTTT. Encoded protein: CASSRIAGGPGDTQYF.